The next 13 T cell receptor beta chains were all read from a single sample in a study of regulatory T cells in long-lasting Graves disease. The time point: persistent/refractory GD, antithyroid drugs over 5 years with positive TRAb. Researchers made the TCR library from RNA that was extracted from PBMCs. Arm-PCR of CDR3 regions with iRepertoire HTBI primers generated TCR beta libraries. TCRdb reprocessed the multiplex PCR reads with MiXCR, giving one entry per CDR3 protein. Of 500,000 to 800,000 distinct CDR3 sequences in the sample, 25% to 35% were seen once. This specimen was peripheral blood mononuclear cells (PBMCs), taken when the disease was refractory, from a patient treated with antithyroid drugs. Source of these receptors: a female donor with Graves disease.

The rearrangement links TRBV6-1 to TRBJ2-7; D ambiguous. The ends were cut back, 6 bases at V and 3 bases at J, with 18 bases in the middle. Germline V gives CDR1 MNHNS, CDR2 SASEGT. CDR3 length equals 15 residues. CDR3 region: CASSLGPTPLYEQYF. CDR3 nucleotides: TGTGCCAGCAGCCTCGGACCAACACCCCTCTACGAGCAGTACTTC.

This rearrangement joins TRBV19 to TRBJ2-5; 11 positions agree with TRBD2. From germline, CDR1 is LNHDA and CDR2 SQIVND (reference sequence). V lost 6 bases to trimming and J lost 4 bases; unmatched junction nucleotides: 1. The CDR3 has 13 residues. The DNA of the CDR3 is TGTGCCAGTAGACTAGCGGGAGTAGAGACCCAGTACTTC. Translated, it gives CASRLAGVETQYF.

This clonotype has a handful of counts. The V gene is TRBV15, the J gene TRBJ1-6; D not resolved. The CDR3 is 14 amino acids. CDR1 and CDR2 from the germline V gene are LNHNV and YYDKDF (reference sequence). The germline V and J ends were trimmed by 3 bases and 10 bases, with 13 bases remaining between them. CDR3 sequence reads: CATSSRTEWSPLHF. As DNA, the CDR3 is TGTGCCACCAGCAGCCGCACAGAATGGTCACCCCTCCACTTT. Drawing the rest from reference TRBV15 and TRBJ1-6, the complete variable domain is DAMVIQNPRYQVTQFGKPVTLSCSQTLNHNVMYWYQQKSSQAPKLLFHYYDKDFNNEADTPDNFQSRRPNTSFCFLDIRSPGLGDTAMYLCATSSRTEWSPLHFGNGTRLTVT.

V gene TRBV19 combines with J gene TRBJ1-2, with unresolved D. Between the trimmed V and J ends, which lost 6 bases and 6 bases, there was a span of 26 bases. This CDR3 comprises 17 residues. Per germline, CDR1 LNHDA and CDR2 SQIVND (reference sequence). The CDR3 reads CASRRLKGRDLSDGYTF. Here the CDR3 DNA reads TGTGCCAGTAGGAGACTAAAAGGCCGGGATTTATCGGATGGCTACACCTTC.

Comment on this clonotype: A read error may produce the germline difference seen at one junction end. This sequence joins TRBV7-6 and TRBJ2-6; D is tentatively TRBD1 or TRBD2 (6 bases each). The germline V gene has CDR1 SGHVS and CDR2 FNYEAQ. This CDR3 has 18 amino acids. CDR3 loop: CASSPIAVLTLGANALTF. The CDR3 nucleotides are TGTGCCAGCAGCCCGATAGCGGTCCTCACTCTGGGGGCCAACGCCCTGACTTTC.

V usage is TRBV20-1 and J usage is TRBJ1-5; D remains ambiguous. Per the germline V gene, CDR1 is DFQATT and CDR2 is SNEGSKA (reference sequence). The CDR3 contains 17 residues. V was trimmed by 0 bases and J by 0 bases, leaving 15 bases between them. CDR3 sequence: CSARDLPGGHSNQPQHF. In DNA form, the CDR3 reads TGCAGTGCTAGAGATCTGCCGGGTGGGCATAGCAATCAGCCCCAGCATTTT.

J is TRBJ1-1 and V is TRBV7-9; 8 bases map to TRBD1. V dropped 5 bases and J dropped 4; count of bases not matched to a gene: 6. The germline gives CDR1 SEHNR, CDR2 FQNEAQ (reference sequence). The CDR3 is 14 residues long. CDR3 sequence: CASSQPTGGTEAFF. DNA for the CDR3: TGTGCCAGCAGCCAACCTACAGGGGGCACTGAAGCTTTCTTT.

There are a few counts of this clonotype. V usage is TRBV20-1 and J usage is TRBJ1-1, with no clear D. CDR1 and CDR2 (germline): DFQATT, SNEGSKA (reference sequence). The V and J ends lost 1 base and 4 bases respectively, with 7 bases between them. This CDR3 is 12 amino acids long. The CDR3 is CSARVLGTEAFF. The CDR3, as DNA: TGCAGTGCTAGAGTCCTGGGCACTGAAGCTTTCTTT.

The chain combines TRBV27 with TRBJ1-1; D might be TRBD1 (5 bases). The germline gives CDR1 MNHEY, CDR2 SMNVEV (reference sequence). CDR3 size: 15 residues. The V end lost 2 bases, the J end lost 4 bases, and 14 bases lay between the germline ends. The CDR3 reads CASSLMGDSGTEAFF. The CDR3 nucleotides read TGTGCCAGCAGTTTAATGGGGGATTCGGGCACTGAAGCTTTCTTT.

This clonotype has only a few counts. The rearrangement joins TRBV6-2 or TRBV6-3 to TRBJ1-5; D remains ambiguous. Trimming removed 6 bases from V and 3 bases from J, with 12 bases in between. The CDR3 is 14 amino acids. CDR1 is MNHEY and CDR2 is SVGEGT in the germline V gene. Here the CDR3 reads CASRTGRNNQPQHF. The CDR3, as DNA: TGTGCCAGCAGAACCGGACGGAACAATCAGCCCCAGCATTTT.

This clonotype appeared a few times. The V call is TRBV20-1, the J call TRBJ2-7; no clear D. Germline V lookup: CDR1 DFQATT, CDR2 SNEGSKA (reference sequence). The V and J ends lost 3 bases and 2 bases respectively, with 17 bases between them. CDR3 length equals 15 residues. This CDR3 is CSASLIPGSTYEQYF. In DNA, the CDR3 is TGCAGTGCTAGCCTGATCCCCGGGTCCACCTACGAGCAGTACTTC.

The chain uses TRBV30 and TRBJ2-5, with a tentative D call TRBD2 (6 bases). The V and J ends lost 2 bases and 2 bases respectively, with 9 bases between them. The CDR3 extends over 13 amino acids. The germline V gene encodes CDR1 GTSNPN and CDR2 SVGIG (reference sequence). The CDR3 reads CAWSRDFQETQYF. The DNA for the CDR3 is TGTGCCTGGAGTCGGGACTTTCAAGAGACCCAGTACTTC.

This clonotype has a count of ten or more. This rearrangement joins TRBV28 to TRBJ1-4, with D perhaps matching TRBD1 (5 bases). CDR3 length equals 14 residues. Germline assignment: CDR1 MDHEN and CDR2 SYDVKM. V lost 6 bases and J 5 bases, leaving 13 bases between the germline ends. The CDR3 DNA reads TGTGCCAGCAGCCAGGGAGGGAAGAATGAAAAACTGTTTTTT. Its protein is CASSQGGKNEKLFF.